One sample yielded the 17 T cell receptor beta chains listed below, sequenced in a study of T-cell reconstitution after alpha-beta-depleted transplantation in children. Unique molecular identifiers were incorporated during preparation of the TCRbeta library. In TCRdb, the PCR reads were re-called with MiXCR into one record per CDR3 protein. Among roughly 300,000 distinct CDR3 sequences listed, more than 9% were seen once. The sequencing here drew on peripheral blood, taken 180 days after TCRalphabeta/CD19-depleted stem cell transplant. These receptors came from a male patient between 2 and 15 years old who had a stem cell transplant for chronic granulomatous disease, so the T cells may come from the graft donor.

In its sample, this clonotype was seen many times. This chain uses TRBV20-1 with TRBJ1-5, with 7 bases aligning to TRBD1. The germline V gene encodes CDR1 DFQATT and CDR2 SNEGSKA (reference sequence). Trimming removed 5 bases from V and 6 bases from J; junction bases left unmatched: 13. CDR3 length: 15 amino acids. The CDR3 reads CSASASTGEGQPQHF. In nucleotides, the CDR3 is TGCAGTGCTTCCGCATCAACAGGGGAGGGTCAGCCCCAGCATTTT.

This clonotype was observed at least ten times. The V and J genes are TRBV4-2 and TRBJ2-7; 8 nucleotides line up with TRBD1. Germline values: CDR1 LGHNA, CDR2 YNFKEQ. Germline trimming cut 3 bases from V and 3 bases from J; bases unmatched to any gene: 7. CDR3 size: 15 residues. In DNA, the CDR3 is TGTGCCAGCAGCCATAGACAGGGGTCGGACTACGAGCAGTACTTC. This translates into CASSHRQGSDYEQYF.

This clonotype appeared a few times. This chain's CDR3 is CASSGRDVNNEQFF. Here the CDR3 DNA reads TGTGCCAGCTCCGGTCGGGACGTAAACAATGAGCAGTTCTTC. This chain joins TRBV7-9 and TRBJ2-1; D is possibly TRBD1 or TRBD2 (5 bases each). There are 14 residues in the CDR3. Germline loops: CDR1 SEHNR, CDR2 FQNEAQ (reference sequence). The ends were cut back, 8 bases at V and 5 bases at J, with 16 bases in the middle.

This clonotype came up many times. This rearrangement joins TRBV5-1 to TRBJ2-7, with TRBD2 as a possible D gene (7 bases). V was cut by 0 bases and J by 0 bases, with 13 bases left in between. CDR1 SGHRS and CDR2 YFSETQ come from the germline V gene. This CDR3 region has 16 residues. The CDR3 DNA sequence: TGCGCCAGCAGCTTGGGTTCGGGGGGCTACTCCTACGAGCAGTACTTC. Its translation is CASSLGSGGYSYEQYF. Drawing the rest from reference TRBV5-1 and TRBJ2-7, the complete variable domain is KAGVTQTPRYLIKTRGQQVTLSCSPISGHRSVSWYQQTPGQGLQFLFEYFSETQRNKGNFPGRFSGRQFSNSRSEMNVSTLELGDSALYLCASSLGSGGYSYEQYFGPGTRLTVT.

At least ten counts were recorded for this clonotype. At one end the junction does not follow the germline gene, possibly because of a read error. The CDR3 region is CASSTGGSYEQYF. CDR3 nucleotides: TGTGCTAGCAGCACGGGGGGCTCCTACGAGCAGTACTTC. The J gene is TRBJ2-7, the V gene TRBV7-7; 7 positions agree with TRBD2. Per the germline V gene, CDR1 is SSHAT and CDR2 is FNYEAQ (reference sequence). The CDR3 spans 13 residues. The variable domain in full, completed from reference TRBV7-7 and TRBJ2-7, reads GAGVSQSPRYKVTKRGQDVTLRCDPISSHATLYWYQQALGQGPEFLTYFNYEAQPDKSGLPSDRFSAERPEGSISTLTIQRTEQRDSAMYRCASSTGGSYEQYFGPGTRLTVT.

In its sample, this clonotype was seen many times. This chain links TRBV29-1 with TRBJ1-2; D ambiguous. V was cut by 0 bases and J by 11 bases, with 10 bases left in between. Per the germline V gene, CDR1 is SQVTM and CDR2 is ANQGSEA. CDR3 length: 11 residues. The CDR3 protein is CSVEDRPGYTF. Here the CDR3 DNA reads TGCAGCGTTGAAGATCGGCCAGGTTACACCTTC.

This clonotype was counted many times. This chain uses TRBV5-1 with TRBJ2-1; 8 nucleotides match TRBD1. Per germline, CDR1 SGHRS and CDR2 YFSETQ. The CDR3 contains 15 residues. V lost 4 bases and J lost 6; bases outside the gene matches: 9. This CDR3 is CASSGGQDLINEQFF. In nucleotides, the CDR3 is TGCGCCAGCAGCGGGGGACAGGACCTAATCAATGAGCAGTTCTTC. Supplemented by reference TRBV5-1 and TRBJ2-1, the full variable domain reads KAGVTQTPRYLIKTRGQQVTLSCSPISGHRSVSWYQQTPGQGLQFLFEYFSETQRNKGNFPGRFSGRQFSNSRSEMNVSTLELGDSALYLCASSGGQDLINEQFFGPGTRLTVL.

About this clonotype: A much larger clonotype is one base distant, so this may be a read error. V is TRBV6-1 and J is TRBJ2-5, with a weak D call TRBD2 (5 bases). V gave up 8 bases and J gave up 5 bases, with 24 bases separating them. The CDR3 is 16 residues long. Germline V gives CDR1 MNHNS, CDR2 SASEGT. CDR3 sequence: CASYGIARTPRETQYF. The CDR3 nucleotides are TGTGCCAGCTACGGGATAGCACGAACGCCTCGGGAGACCCAGTACTTC.

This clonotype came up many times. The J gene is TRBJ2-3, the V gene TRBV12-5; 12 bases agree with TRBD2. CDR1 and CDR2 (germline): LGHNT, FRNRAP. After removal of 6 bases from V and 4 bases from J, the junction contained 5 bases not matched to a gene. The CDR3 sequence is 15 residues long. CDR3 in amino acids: CASGRGLAGSDTQYF. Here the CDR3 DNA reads TGTGCTAGTGGACGAGGACTAGCGGGATCAGATACGCAGTATTTT.

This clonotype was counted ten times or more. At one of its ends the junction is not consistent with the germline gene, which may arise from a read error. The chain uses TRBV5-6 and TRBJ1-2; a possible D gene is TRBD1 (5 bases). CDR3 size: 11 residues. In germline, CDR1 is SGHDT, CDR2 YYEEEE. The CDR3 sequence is CASSRGPGLHF. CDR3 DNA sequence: TGTGCCAGCAGCAGGGGCCCGGGACTCCACTTC.

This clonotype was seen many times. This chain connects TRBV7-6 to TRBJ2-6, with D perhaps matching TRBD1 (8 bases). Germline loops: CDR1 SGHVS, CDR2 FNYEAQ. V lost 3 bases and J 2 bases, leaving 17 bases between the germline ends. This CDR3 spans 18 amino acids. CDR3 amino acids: CASSFLDRGGTGANVLTF. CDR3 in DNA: TGTGCCAGCAGCTTCCTTGACAGGGGAGGGACTGGGGCCAACGTCCTGACTTTC.

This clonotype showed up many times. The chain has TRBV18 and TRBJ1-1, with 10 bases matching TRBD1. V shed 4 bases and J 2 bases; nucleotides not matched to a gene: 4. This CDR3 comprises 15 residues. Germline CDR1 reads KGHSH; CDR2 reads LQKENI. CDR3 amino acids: CASSLQTGGNTEAFF. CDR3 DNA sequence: TGTGCCAGCTCACTTCAGACAGGGGGCAACACTGAAGCTTTCTTT.

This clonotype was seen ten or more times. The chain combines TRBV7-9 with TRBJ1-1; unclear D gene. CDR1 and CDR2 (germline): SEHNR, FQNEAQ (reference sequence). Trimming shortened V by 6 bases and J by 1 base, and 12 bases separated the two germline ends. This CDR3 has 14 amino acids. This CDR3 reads CASSSRRGNTEAFF. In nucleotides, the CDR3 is TGTGCCAGCAGTTCCCGGCGGGGGAACACTGAAGCTTTCTTT.

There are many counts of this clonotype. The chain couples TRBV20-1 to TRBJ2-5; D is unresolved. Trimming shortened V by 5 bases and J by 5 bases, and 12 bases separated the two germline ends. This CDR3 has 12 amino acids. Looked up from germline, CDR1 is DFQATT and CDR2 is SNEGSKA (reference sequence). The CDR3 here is CSASGLGETQYF. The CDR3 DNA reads TGCAGTGCTTCGGGCCTAGGGGAGACCCAGTACTTC.

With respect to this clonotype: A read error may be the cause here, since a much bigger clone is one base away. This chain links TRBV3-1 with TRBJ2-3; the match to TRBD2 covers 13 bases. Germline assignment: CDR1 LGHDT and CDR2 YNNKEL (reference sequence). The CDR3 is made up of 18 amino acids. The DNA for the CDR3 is TGTACCAGCAGTCTCCGACTAGCGGGAGGCCCATTCACAGATACGCAGTATTTT. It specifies CTSSLRLAGGPFTDTQYF.

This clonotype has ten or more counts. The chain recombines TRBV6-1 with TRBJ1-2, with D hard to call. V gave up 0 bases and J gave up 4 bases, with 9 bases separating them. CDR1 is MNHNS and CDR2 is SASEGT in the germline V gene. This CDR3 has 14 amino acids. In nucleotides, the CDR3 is TGTGCCAGCAGTGAAGCGGGAGAGGGCTATGGCTACACCTTC. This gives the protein CASSEAGEGYGYTF.

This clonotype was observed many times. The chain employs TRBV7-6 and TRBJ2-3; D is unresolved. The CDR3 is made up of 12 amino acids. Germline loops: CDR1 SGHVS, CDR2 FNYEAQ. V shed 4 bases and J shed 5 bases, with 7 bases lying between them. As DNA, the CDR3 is TGTGCCAGCAGCTCCTTAAGAGATACGCAGTATTTT. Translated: CASSSLRDTQYF. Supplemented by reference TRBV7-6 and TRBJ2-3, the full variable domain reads GAGVSQSPRYKVTKRGQDVALRCDPISGHVSLYWYRQALGQGPEFLTYFNYEAQQDKSGLPNDRFSAERPEGSISTLTIQRTEQRDSAMYRCASSSLRDTQYFGPGTRLTVL.